A selection of T cell receptor beta chains follows, all from one sample in a study of blood T cell repertoires in COVID-19. Clones were read by immunoSEQ multiplex PCR, and TCRdb kept only the in-frame ones, dropping some. The sample records 270,000 or so clones, about four fifths being singletons. Sequenced input: peripheral blood. The receptor source for this set is a woman aged 45-60 years who had recovered from COVID-19. CDR3s include the opening cysteine and the closing phenylalanine or tryptophan. The D gene is left open where the match is weak. Size tells how often a clone was seen (once, few, many) or the class of an expanded clone, and some rows leave it out.

v_call: TRBV19; d_call: TRBD2; clone_size: -; j_call: TRBJ2-7; cdr3_nt: TGTGCCAGTAGTGAGGGGTCGGGGGGGTTTTACGAGCAGTACTTC; cdr3_aa: CASSEGSGGFYEQYF
v_call: TRBV12-3/TRBV12-4; d_call: -; clone_size: -; j_call: TRBJ1-2; cdr3_nt: TGTGCCAGCAGCCCGGGTCCCTTAAGGGGCTACACCTTC; cdr3_aa: CASSPGPLRGYTF
v_call: TRBV28; d_call: TRBD1; clone_size: -; j_call: TRBJ2-2; cdr3_nt: TGTGCCAGCACCAAGGACAGGGCTAACCCGAACACCGGGGAGCTGTTTTTT; cdr3_aa: CASTKDRANPNTGELFF
v_call: TRBV5-1; d_call: -; clone_size: -; j_call: TRBJ1-2; cdr3_nt: TGCGCCAGCAGCTTACAGGGTTTCGGTGACTACACCTTC; cdr3_aa: CASSLQGFGDYTF
v_call: TRBV5-1; d_call: -; clone_size: -; j_call: TRBJ2-7; cdr3_nt: TGCGCCAGCAGCTTGGCTCCAGGGGTCGGACCCTACGAGCAGTACTTC; cdr3_aa: CASSLAPGVGPYEQYF
v_call: TRBV27; d_call: TRBD1; clone_size: -; j_call: TRBJ1-2; cdr3_nt: TGTGCCAGCAGTCTTATGACAGGGGTAGGCTACACCTTC; cdr3_aa: CASSLMTGVGYTF
v_call: TRBV15; d_call: TRBD2; clone_size: once; j_call: TRBJ2-3; cdr3_nt: TGTGCCACCAGCAGAACAACGGGAGGAGGGTCAGATACGCAGTATTTT; cdr3_aa: CATSRTTGGGSDTQYF
v_call: TRBV30; d_call: TRBD1; clone_size: -; j_call: TRBJ1-1; cdr3_nt: TGTGCCGGGCTCCCCGGGACAGGGCTCAGCTCTGAAGCTTTCTTT; cdr3_aa: CAGLPGTGLSSEAFF
v_call: TRBV28; d_call: TRBD2; clone_size: -; j_call: TRBJ2-7; cdr3_nt: TGTGCCAGCAGTTGGAGCGGGGTCTACGAGCAGTACTTC; cdr3_aa: CASSWSGVYEQYF
v_call: TRBV25-1; d_call: TRBD1; clone_size: once; j_call: TRBJ1-2; cdr3_nt: TGTGCCAGCAGCCCCACAGGGGTGAGGTATGGCTACACCTTC; cdr3_aa: CASSPTGVRYGYTF
v_call: TRBV6-4; d_call: -; clone_size: -; j_call: TRBJ2-7; cdr3_nt: TGTGCCAGCAGTGACTCTCCTAACGAGCAGTACTTC; cdr3_aa: CASSDSPNEQYF
v_call: TRBV12-3/TRBV12-4; d_call: -; clone_size: -; j_call: TRBJ2-7; cdr3_nt: TGTGCCAGCAGTCGTCCGTTCCACGAGCAGTACTTC; cdr3_aa: CASSRPFHEQYF
v_call: TRBV30; d_call: -; clone_size: -; j_call: TRBJ1-1; cdr3_nt: TGTGCCTGGAGTAGACAGCCCAACACTGAAGCTTTCTTT; cdr3_aa: CAWSRQPNTEAFF
v_call: TRBV14; d_call: -; clone_size: -; j_call: TRBJ2-5; cdr3_nt: TGTGCCAGCAGCCACCGAATAGAAGAGACCCAGTACTTC; cdr3_aa: CASSHRIEETQYF
v_call: TRBV27; d_call: TRBD1; clone_size: -; j_call: TRBJ1-1; cdr3_nt: TGTGCCAGCAGTTCCAACCGGGACAGCCAAAAAGCTTTCTTT; cdr3_aa: CASSSNRDSQKAFF
v_call: TRBV29-1; d_call: TRBD1; clone_size: -; j_call: TRBJ1-2; cdr3_nt: TGCAGCGTACCGGTTACAGGGGGCCGGTTCCTGGACTATGGCTACACCTTC; cdr3_aa: CSVPVTGGRFLDYGYTF
v_call: TRBV5-1; d_call: TRBD2; clone_size: -; j_call: TRBJ2-5; cdr3_nt: TGCGCCAGCAGCTTAGGGACTACCCAAGAGACCCAGTACTTC; cdr3_aa: CASSLGTTQETQYF
v_call: TRBV3-1/TRBV3-2; d_call: -; clone_size: -; j_call: TRBJ2-5; cdr3_nt: TGTGCCAGCAGCCACGGACTATATGAGACCCAGTACTTC; cdr3_aa: CASSHGLYETQYF
v_call: TRBV25-1; d_call: -; clone_size: -; j_call: TRBJ1-1; cdr3_nt: TGTGCCAGCTCCTGGGGGCCCCCCTCTGAAGCTTTCTTT; cdr3_aa: CASSWGPPSEAFF
v_call: TRBV28; d_call: -; clone_size: -; j_call: TRBJ2-7; cdr3_nt: TGTGCCAGCAGCCGCCAGGGGTCCCCCTACGAGCAGTACTTC; cdr3_aa: CASSRQGSPYEQYF
v_call: TRBV27; d_call: TRBD1; clone_size: -; j_call: TRBJ2-2; cdr3_nt: TGTGCCAGCAGTTGGGGGACAGCCTCAAACGGGGAGCTGTTTTTT; cdr3_aa: CASSWGTASNGELFF
v_call: TRBV6-2/TRBV6-3; d_call: -; clone_size: -; j_call: TRBJ1-4; cdr3_nt: TGTGCCAGCAGTGGCGGGACCGTGGCGAATGAAAAACTGTTTTTT; cdr3_aa: CASSGGTVANEKLFF
v_call: TRBV4-3; d_call: TRBD2; clone_size: -; j_call: TRBJ2-7; cdr3_nt: TGCGCCAGCAGCCAAGATACCAGACTAGCGGGAGCGTACGAGCAGTACTTC; cdr3_aa: CASSQDTRLAGAYEQYF
v_call: TRBV7-2; d_call: TRBD1; clone_size: -; j_call: TRBJ1-1; cdr3_nt: TGTGCCAGCAGCTTAGGGGACAGGGGGATCACTGAAGCTTTCTTT; cdr3_aa: CASSLGDRGITEAFF
v_call: TRBV6-5; d_call: -; clone_size: -; j_call: TRBJ1-1; cdr3_nt: TGTGCCAGCAGTTATAATCCGGGACAAGTGAACACTGAAGCTTTCTTT; cdr3_aa: CASSYNPGQVNTEAFF
v_call: TRBV5-1; d_call: TRBD1; clone_size: -; j_call: TRBJ2-7; cdr3_nt: TGCGCCAGCACCTCCTTTGGACAGGGATCCTACGAGCAGTACTTC; cdr3_aa: CASTSFGQGSYEQYF
v_call: TRBV5-4; d_call: TRBD1; clone_size: -; j_call: TRBJ1-3; cdr3_nt: TGTGCCAGCAACGACCGGGACAGCCACTCTGGAAACACCATATATTTT; cdr3_aa: CASNDRDSHSGNTIYF
v_call: TRBV15; d_call: TRBD2; clone_size: once; j_call: TRBJ2-1; cdr3_nt: TGTGCCACCAGCAGAGATACGAGCGGGAGGGTGAATGAGCAGTTCTTC; cdr3_aa: CATSRDTSGRVNEQFF
v_call: TRBV11-2; d_call: TRBD1; clone_size: -; j_call: TRBJ1-2; cdr3_nt: TGTGCCAGCAGACAAATCCGACAGGGGAAACTCTATGGCTACACCTTC; cdr3_aa: CASRQIRQGKLYGYTF
v_call: TRBV28; d_call: -; clone_size: many; j_call: TRBJ2-2; cdr3_nt: TGTGCCAGCAGCGTGTTGTTCGGGGAGCTGTTTTTT; cdr3_aa: CASSVLFGELFF
v_call: TRBV5-3; d_call: TRBD2; clone_size: -; j_call: TRBJ2-7; cdr3_nt: TGTGCCAGAAGCTTGGCGGGCGGGAGGAACTCCTACGAGCAGTACTTC; cdr3_aa: CARSLAGGRNSYEQYF
v_call: TRBV14; d_call: -; clone_size: -; j_call: TRBJ2-7; cdr3_nt: TGTGCCAGCAGCCGTTTGCGCTACGAGCAGTACTTC; cdr3_aa: CASSRLRYEQYF
v_call: TRBV4-1; d_call: TRBD2; clone_size: -; j_call: TRBJ2-3; cdr3_nt: TGCGCCAGCAGCCAGACCGGACTAGCGGGAGATACGCAGTATTTT; cdr3_aa: CASSQTGLAGDTQYF
v_call: TRBV11-2; d_call: TRBD2; clone_size: -; j_call: TRBJ2-3; cdr3_nt: TGTGCCAGCGGACTAGCGGGGGCGGATACGCAGTATTTT; cdr3_aa: CASGLAGADTQYF
v_call: TRBV12-3/TRBV12-4; d_call: -; clone_size: -; j_call: TRBJ1-2; cdr3_nt: TGTGCCAGCACCCCGCAGGGTAACTATGGCTACACCTTC; cdr3_aa: CASTPQGNYGYTF
v_call: TRBV29-1; d_call: TRBD1; clone_size: -; j_call: TRBJ2-7; cdr3_nt: TGCAGCACCCGGACAGGGGCCTCCTACGAGCAGTACTTC; cdr3_aa: CSTRTGASYEQYF
v_call: TRBV28; d_call: TRBD1; clone_size: -; j_call: TRBJ1-2; cdr3_nt: TGTGCCAGCAAGGGACAGCACTATGGCTACACCTTC; cdr3_aa: CASKGQHYGYTF
v_call: TRBV21-1; d_call: -; clone_size: -; j_call: TRBJ1-3; cdr3_nt: TGTGCCAGCAGCAAAGAGCGTTCCGACAGGGGTCGAAACACCATATATTTT; cdr3_aa: CASSKERSDRGRNTIYF
v_call: TRBV4-3; d_call: TRBD1; clone_size: -; j_call: TRBJ2-5; cdr3_nt: TGCGCCAGCAGCCAGTCATATTTTAGTCGGCCGGACAGGGGACAAGAGACCCAGTACTTC; cdr3_aa: CASSQSYFSRPDRGQETQYF
v_call: TRBV9; d_call: -; clone_size: -; j_call: TRBJ2-3; cdr3_nt: TGTGCCAGCAGCGTAGGCGGGGCGGGAAGCACAGATACGCAGTATTTT; cdr3_aa: CASSVGGAGSTDTQYF
v_call: TRBV2; d_call: -; clone_size: -; j_call: TRBJ2-5; cdr3_nt: TGTGCCAGCAGTCCCGTCCGCCAAGAGACCCAGTACTTC; cdr3_aa: CASSPVRQETQYF
v_call: TRBV6-5; d_call: TRBD1; clone_size: -; j_call: TRBJ1-5; cdr3_nt: TGTGCCAGCGCCACCGGGACAGCGCAAACGGCCCAGCATTTT; cdr3_aa: CASATGTAQTAQHF
v_call: TRBV29-1; d_call: TRBD1; clone_size: once; j_call: TRBJ1-2; cdr3_nt: TGCAGCGTAACCGGGACAGGGGTCGGTGGCTACACCTTC; cdr3_aa: CSVTGTGVGGYTF
v_call: TRBV28; d_call: -; clone_size: -; j_call: TRBJ2-7; cdr3_nt: TGTGCCAGCAACTTCGGGGTAAGCTCCTACGAGCAGTACTTC; cdr3_aa: CASNFGVSSYEQYF
v_call: TRBV19; d_call: TRBD1; clone_size: -; j_call: TRBJ1-1; cdr3_nt: TGTGCCAGTAGTAAGGACAGGGGGCGGGAAGCTTTCTTT; cdr3_aa: CASSKDRGREAFF
v_call: TRBV7-8; d_call: -; clone_size: -; j_call: TRBJ2-7; cdr3_nt: TGTGCCAGCAGCCCTCAGGGGGGCGGACCCTACGAGCAGTACTTC; cdr3_aa: CASSPQGGGPYEQYF
v_call: TRBV18; d_call: -; clone_size: -; j_call: TRBJ1-3; cdr3_nt: TGTGCCAGCTCACCGAGACACGGGATCGTCTTTGGACAGAGAAACACCATATATTTT; cdr3_aa: CASSPRHGIVFGQRNTIYF
v_call: TRBV5-4; d_call: -; clone_size: -; j_call: TRBJ2-5; cdr3_nt: TGTGCCAGCAGCCCGGACGGGGTCCAAGAGACCCAGTACTTC; cdr3_aa: CASSPDGVQETQYF